These T cell receptor beta chains were read from a single sample in a study of blood T cell repertoires in COVID-19. Assay: immunoSEQ multiplex PCR; the TCRdb copy retains only in-frame clones and omits some. The table records fewer than 150,000 clones, roughly 85% of them present only once. The sequencing sample was made of peripheral blood. The source of these receptors is a human donor in a cohort sampled during active COVID-19. CDR3s include the opening cysteine and the closing phenylalanine or tryptophan. Fields, in order: J gene, D gene, V gene, clone size, CDR3 DNA, CDR3 protein. The D gene is left open where the match is weak. Clone sizes are given selectively: once, few, many, or a class where the clone is expanded.

J: TRBJ1-4; D: NA; V: TRBV6-2/TRBV6-3; size: once; DNA: TGTGCCAGCAGTGCGGACGGGGGGGAAAAACTGTTTTTT; CDR3: CASSADGGEKLFF
J: TRBJ2-5; D: TRBD2; V: TRBV5-1; size: NA; DNA: TGCGCCAGCAGCTTGGGAATAGCGGGGGGCTACCAAGAGACCCAGTACTTC; CDR3: CASSLGIAGGYQETQYF
J: TRBJ2-1; D: NA; V: TRBV5-4; size: NA; DNA: TGTGCCAGCAGCTTGGGACAGTACAATGAGCAGTTCTTC; CDR3: CASSLGQYNEQFF
J: TRBJ1-1; D: NA; V: TRBV7-9; size: NA; DNA: TGTGCCAGCAGCTTAGCGCTCCGGGGTAGCACTGAAGCTTTCTTT; CDR3: CASSLALRGSTEAFF
J: TRBJ1-1; D: NA; V: TRBV4-3; size: few; DNA: TGCGCCAGCACGGAACAGGTTGAGATGATGAACACTGAAGCTTTCTTT; CDR3: CASTEQVEMMNTEAFF
J: TRBJ1-2; D: TRBD1; V: TRBV6-6; size: NA; DNA: TGTGCCAGCAGTTCGGACAGGGTGGGTGGCTACACCTTC; CDR3: CASSSDRVGGYTF
J: TRBJ2-7; D: NA; V: TRBV7-2; size: NA; DNA: TGTGCCAGCCAAGTAGCCTGGGGAGCGTACGAGCAGTACTTC; CDR3: CASQVAWGAYEQYF
J: TRBJ2-7; D: NA; V: TRBV5-1; size: NA; DNA: TGCGCCAGCAGCTTTCGGGGTCTTTTCGACGAGCAGTACTTC; CDR3: CASSFRGLFDEQYF
J: TRBJ1-5; D: TRBD1; V: TRBV4-1; size: NA; DNA: TGCGCCAGCAGCCAAGAGGGGACAGGGAGGGGGTTCGGACAGCCCCAGCATTTT; CDR3: CASSQEGTGRGFGQPQHF
J: TRBJ2-1; D: TRBD2; V: TRBV5-5; size: NA; DNA: TGTGCCAGCAGCTTCGGCGGGGGGGCTAATGAGCAGTTCTTC; CDR3: CASSFGGGANEQFF
J: TRBJ2-2; D: NA; V: TRBV19; size: NA; DNA: TGTGCCAGCCCCCCCTCTCAGGGCAGGGCTAACACCGGGGAGCTGTTTTTT; CDR3: CASPPSQGRANTGELFF
J: TRBJ1-5; D: TRBD1; V: TRBV6-1; size: once; DNA: TGTGCCAGCAGTGAAACCTATTCGGGACAGGGATTTAGGGCCCAGCATTTT; CDR3: CASSETYSGQGFRAQHF
J: TRBJ2-2; D: NA; V: TRBV18; size: NA; DNA: TGTGCCAGCTCACCGGAGGCTACCACCGGGGAGCTGTTTTTT; CDR3: CASSPEATTGELFF
J: TRBJ2-3; D: TRBD1; V: TRBV7-3; size: NA; DNA: TGTGCCAGCAGTCGTGGACAGGCAACAGATACGCAGTATTTT; CDR3: CASSRGQATDTQYF
J: TRBJ1-1; D: NA; V: TRBV7-8; size: NA; DNA: TGTGCCAGCAGCTTATCTTACCGGGGGGACACTGAAGCTTTCTTT; CDR3: CASSLSYRGDTEAFF
J: TRBJ1-6; D: TRBD1; V: TRBV6-6; size: NA; DNA: TGTGCCAGCAGATCAGGGGGCGGTTCACCCCTCCACTTT; CDR3: CASRSGGGSPLHF
J: TRBJ2-3; D: TRBD2; V: TRBV28; size: NA; DNA: TGTGCCAGCAGACCGGGGGGGCTGTCGGGGAACACAGATACGCAGTATTTT; CDR3: CASRPGGLSGNTDTQYF
J: TRBJ1-2; D: NA; V: TRBV7-2; size: once; DNA: TGTGCCAGCAGAAACCCCACGGGGGTGAAAGGCTACACCTTC; CDR3: CASRNPTGVKGYTF
J: TRBJ2-7; D: NA; V: TRBV7-2; size: few; DNA: TGTGCCAGCAGCTTAGTCTCTATCGGCGAGCAGTACTTC; CDR3: CASSLVSIGEQYF
J: TRBJ2-7; D: NA; V: TRBV28; size: NA; DNA: TGTGCCAGCAGTGGGGGCCCTGGCCAGGGCTACGAGCAGTACTTC; CDR3: CASSGGPGQGYEQYF
J: TRBJ2-3; D: NA; V: TRBV4-3; size: NA; DNA: TGCGCCAGCAGCCAAGAGGTCGGGAATGAGGCAGATACGCAGTATTTT; CDR3: CASSQEVGNEADTQYF
J: TRBJ2-6; D: TRBD2; V: TRBV15; size: NA; DNA: TGTGCCACCGGGGAGGGGCCCGCTGGGGCCAACGTCCTGACTTTC; CDR3: CATGEGPAGANVLTF
J: TRBJ1-1; D: NA; V: TRBV10-3; size: NA; DNA: TGTGCCATCAGTGAGATAGTAACTGAAGCTTTCTTT; CDR3: CAISEIVTEAFF
J: TRBJ1-1; D: TRBD1; V: TRBV19; size: NA; DNA: TGTGCCAGTAGTCCGACAGGGGGTATGAACACTGAAGCTTTCTTT; CDR3: CASSPTGGMNTEAFF
J: TRBJ1-1; D: TRBD1; V: TRBV25-1; size: few; DNA: TGTGCCAGCAGTGACCCCCGACAGGGTAACACTGAAGCTTTCTTT; CDR3: CASSDPRQGNTEAFF
J: TRBJ2-5; D: NA; V: TRBV11-3; size: NA; DNA: TGTGCCAGCAGCTTAGATGGAACTAGAAAGTACTTC; CDR3: CASSLDGTRKYF
J: TRBJ2-3; D: NA; V: TRBV6-5; size: NA; DNA: TGTGCCAGCGAGGACTACCGCACAGATACGCAGTATTTT; CDR3: CASEDYRTDTQYF
J: TRBJ2-6; D: NA; V: TRBV2; size: NA; DNA: TGTGCCGGATCCACTACTGGGGCCAACGTCCTGACTTTC; CDR3: CAGSTTGANVLTF